A single sample gave rise to the 29 T cell receptor beta chains below, sequenced in a study of blood T cells in healthy people across ages. Through a sample-barcoded 5' primer and a J-beta primer mix, a second PCR was run for roughly 6 to 12 cycles. TCRdb called the 5' RACE reads again in MiXCR, with one record for every CDR3 protein. The table includes approximately 1,700,000 distinct CDR3 sequences, 30% to 40% detected once. The sample comprised blood. The receptors originated from a human donor in good health.

The rearrangement joins TRBV6-5 to TRBJ2-5; unclear D gene. The tail of the sequence fits TRBJ2-7 better, so the J call may be wrong. The CDR3 consists of 11 residues. The germline V gene encodes CDR1 MNHEY and CDR2 SVGAGI. CDR3 in DNA: TGTGCCAGCGGGCTCGGAGTCGAGCAGTACTTC. It encodes CASGLGVEQYF.

This clonotype has more than one count but fewer than ten. This chain links TRBV20-1 with TRBJ2-1; 11 bases map to TRBD2. Germline CDR1 DFQATT, CDR2 SNEGSKA (reference sequence). V gave up 3 bases and J gave up 9 bases; unmatched junction bases: 7. This CDR3 comprises 14 residues. CDR3 sequence reads: CSARRNLAGGEQFF. CDR3 DNA sequence: TGCAGTGCTAGGAGAAATCTAGCGGGGGGTGAGCAGTTCTTC.

This chain joins TRBV20-1 and TRBJ1-5; TRBD1 matches 8 bases. The CDR3 has 16 amino acids. V gave up 4 bases and J gave up 3 bases; unmatched junction bases: 11. CDR1 and CDR2 from the germline V gene are DFQATT and SNEGSKA (reference sequence). The CDR3 nucleotides are TGCAGTGCTACACAAATCCGGGGACAGGTCAATCAGCCCCAGCATTTT. Translation gives CSATQIRGQVNQPQHF.

A few counts support this clonotype. The chain carries TRBV7-6 and TRBJ2-7; D call uncertain. V was pared by 7 bases and J by 0 bases, with 13 bases between. This CDR3 has 14 amino acids. The germline V gene has CDR1 SGHVS and CDR2 FNYEAQ. This CDR3 reads CASTQDPTSYEQYF. The DNA of the CDR3 is TGTGCCAGCACCCAGGATCCCACCTCCTACGAGCAGTACTTC. Combining the CDR3 with reference TRBV7-6 and TRBJ2-7 gives the whole variable domain GAGVSQSPRYKVTKRGQDVALRCDPISGHVSLYWYRQALGQGPEFLTYFNYEAQQDKSGLPNDRFSAERPEGSISTLTIQRTEQRDSAMYRCASTQDPTSYEQYFGPGTRLTVT.

This chain connects TRBV4-1 to TRBJ2-5; no definite D call. In germline, CDR1 is MGHRA, CDR2 YSYEKL. The CDR3 is 13 amino acids. V was cut by 1 base and J by 11 bases, with 14 bases left in between. CDR3 amino acids: CASSQVWVYGQYF. In nucleotides, the CDR3 is TGCGCCAGCAGCCAAGTCTGGGTTTACGGGCAGTACTTC.

J is TRBJ1-5 and V is TRBV5-1; 8 nucleotides line up with TRBD1. V lost 3 bases to trimming and J lost 5 bases; unmatched junction nucleotides: 7. The CDR3 sequence is 15 residues long. CDR1 and CDR2 (germline): SGHRS, YFSETQ. The CDR3 DNA sequence: TGCGCCAGCAGCTCGGACAGGGAATCCGATCAGCCCCAGCATTTT. Translation: CASSSDRESDQPQHF.

J is TRBJ2-7 and V is TRBV9, with TRBD1 matching over 9 bases. The V segment lost 4 bases and the J segment 1 base; nucleotides outside the gene matches: 15. CDR3 length: 18 residues. CDR1 and CDR2 (germline): SGDLS, YYNGEE. The CDR3 spells CASSPRRGQGDFSYEQYF. The CDR3 DNA reads as TGTGCCAGCAGCCCCCGACGGGGACAGGGAGATTTTTCCTACGAGCAGTACTTC.

The chain recombines TRBV29-1 with TRBJ2-7; D might be TRBD1 (6 bases). CDR3 length: 18 residues. With 0 bases removed from V and 1 base from J, the gap between germline ends came to 22 bases. Germline lookup yields CDR1 SQVTM and CDR2 ANQGSEA. For the CDR3, the DNA is TGCAGCGTTGAAGATAGATTCCTCCCAGGGGCCTCGTCCTACGAGCAGTACTTC. Residues: CSVEDRFLPGASSYEQYF.

This clonotype showed up just a few times. CDR3 DNA: TGTGCCAGCAGTTACGCGCAGGCCACCTACGAGCAGTACTTC. It yields the protein CASSYAQATYEQYF. The V and J genes are TRBV6-2 or TRBV6-3 and TRBJ2-7; no reliable D call. Germline values: CDR1 MNHEY, CDR2 SVGEGT. This CDR3 is built from 14 residues. Trimming left V 2 bases short and J 2 bases short, with 10 bases between.

This clonotype was seen a handful of times. This chain joins TRBV5-5 and TRBJ2-7; TRBD1 agrees at 8 bases. CDR1 and CDR2 (germline): SGHKS, YYEKEE (reference sequence). The CDR3 consists of 16 residues. Trimming took 4 bases from V and 3 from J; bases not matched to a gene: 12. DNA for the CDR3: TGTGCCAGCAGCCCTAAACCCCCAGGACAGGGCTACGAGCAGTACTTC. This translates into CASSPKPPGQGYEQYF.

The chain combines TRBV20-1 with TRBJ1-4, with D hard to call. V was clipped by 0 bases and J by 6 bases, with 11 bases between them. Germline V gene sequence: CDR1 DFQATT, CDR2 SNEGSKA (reference sequence). The CDR3 consists of 14 residues. The CDR3 DNA follows: TGCAGTGCTAGAGATGCGCGATCCGATGAAAAACTGTTTTTT. Its protein is CSARDARSDEKLFF.

The chain couples TRBV7-6 to TRBJ2-5, with D maybe TRBD2 (7 bases). This CDR3 region has 16 residues. The V and J ends lost 2 bases and 5 bases respectively, with 18 bases between them. Germline values: CDR1 SGHVS, CDR2 FNYEAQ. In nucleotides, the CDR3 is TGTGCCAGCAGCTTAATAGGTCGGACAGCGGGGGAGACCCAGTACTTC. Translating gives CASSLIGRTAGETQYF.

This clonotype was observed a handful of times. The chain couples TRBV6-1 to TRBJ2-4, with 11 positions matching TRBD2. The germline V gene has CDR1 MNHNS and CDR2 SASEGT. Trimming took 10 bases from V and 0 from J; bases not matched to a gene: 17. The CDR3 loop spans 19 amino acids. DNA for the CDR3: TGTGCCACCACCGGTATAGCGGGGGGGCCGAGGAGAGCCAAAAACATTCAGTACTTC. Translating it yields CATTGIAGGPRRAKNIQYF.

This clonotype occurred a few times. J is TRBJ2-1 and V is TRBV5-1; D possibly corresponds to TRBD1 (6 bases). V lost 4 bases and J lost 3, with 14 bases in between. This CDR3 spans 15 amino acids. Germline CDR1 SGHRS, CDR2 YFSETQ. CDR3 nucleotide sequence: TGCGCCAGCAGCCAGGGGATTCATCACTACAATGAGCAGTTCTTC. This codes for CASSQGIHHYNEQFF.

This chain uses TRBV29-1 with TRBJ1-4, with 7 positions matching TRBD1. The CDR3 runs to 13 residues. Looked up from germline, CDR1 is SQVTM and CDR2 is ANQGSEA. J was trimmed by 8 bases and V by 3 bases; bases with no gene match: 6. DNA for the CDR3: TGCAGCGTTGAGGGGACAGCTAGAGAAAAACTGTTTTTT. Amino acids: CSVEGTAREKLFF.

The J gene is TRBJ2-6, the V gene TRBV5-1; D unclear. The length of the CDR3 is 15 residues. V lost 0 bases, J lost 6 bases, and 10 bases lay in between. Germline CDR1 and CDR2: SGHRS and YFSETQ. The CDR3, as DNA: TGCGCCAGCAGCTTGGCCGGCGCGGCGGCCAACGTCCTGACTTTC. This gives the protein CASSLAGAAANVLTF.

This clonotype was observed a few times. The chain uses TRBV4-3 and TRBJ2-3; 12 bases are a match to TRBD2. Per germline, CDR1 LGHNA and CDR2 YSLEER. With 4 bases clipped from V and 0 bases from J, the junction kept 11 bases outside the gene matches. This CDR3 contains 19 residues. DNA of the CDR3: TGCGCCAGCAGCCGCTTACTAGCGGGGGGCTCCCCTAGCACAGATACGCAGTATTTT. Protein product: CASSRLLAGGSPSTDTQYF.

V gene TRBV9 combines with J gene TRBJ2-7; TRBD1 aligns across 10 bases. Germline CDR1 is SGDLS and CDR2 is YYNGEE. The CDR3 is 15 amino acids. Unmatched junction bases numbered 5, after V lost 2 bases and J lost 3 bases. The CDR3 region has the DNA TGTGCCAGCAGCGTTATGGACAGGGGGGGCTACGAGCAGTACTTC. It translates to CASSVMDRGGYEQYF.

CDR3 nucleotide sequence: TGCGCCAGCAGGGCGGGCGGCCCAGTAACCTACGAGCAGTACTTC. Protein sequence: CASRAGGPVTYEQYF. This rearrangement joins TRBV5-1 to TRBJ2-7; D is possibly TRBD2 (5 bases). Trimming cost V 5 bases and J 2 bases, with 17 bases left between them. The germline V gene has CDR1 SGHRS and CDR2 YFSETQ. This CDR3 contains 15 residues.

V and J are TRBV7-2 and TRBJ2-1, with 10 bases lining up with TRBD2. This CDR3 is built from 15 residues. Germline CDR1 and CDR2: SGHTA and FQGNSA. V shed 1 base and J 9 bases; nucleotides not matched to a gene: 6. CDR3 loop: CASSLELAGNSEQFF. CDR3 DNA sequence: TGTGCCAGCAGCTTAGAACTAGCGGGGAACAGTGAGCAGTTCTTC.

There are a few counts of this clonotype. The chain links TRBV4-3 to TRBJ2-3, with 8 bases lining up with TRBD1. Unmatched junction bases numbered 4, after V lost 2 bases and J lost 3 bases. The CDR3 runs 15 residues. Germline V gene data show CDR1 as LGHNA and CDR2 as YSLEER. CDR3 protein: CASSQRQGWTDTQYF. In DNA form, the CDR3 reads TGCGCCAGCAGCCAACGACAGGGGTGGACAGATACGCAGTATTTT.

The chain is built from TRBV27 and TRBJ2-7; TRBD1 matches 9 bases. The junction had 9 bases not matched to a gene; V was cut back by 6 bases and J by 3 bases. From germline, CDR1 is MNHEY and CDR2 SMNVEV (reference sequence). The CDR3 spans 15 residues. CDR3 bases: TGTGCCAGCAGCCCGTCCGGGACAGGGCTCTACGAGCAGTACTTC. The encoded protein is CASSPSGTGLYEQYF.

To note about this clonotype: A much larger clonotype is one base distant, so this may be a read error. The V and J genes are TRBV7-2 and TRBJ2-7; perhaps TRBD1 as D (5 bases). The germline CDR1 and CDR2 sequences are SGHTA and FQGNSA. Trimming took off 4 bases at V and 1 base at J, with 11 bases between the two ends. CDR3 length: 14 amino acids. CDR3 amino acids: CASSSGKGSYEQYF. The CDR3 DNA reads TGTGCCAGCAGCTCAGGGAAAGGATCCTACGAGCAGTACTTC.

This chain uses TRBV7-2 with TRBJ1-2, with 9 positions matching TRBD1. The CDR3 sequence is 14 residues long. The ends lost 5 bases at V and 7 bases at J; junction bases unmatched: 8. The germline V gene encodes CDR1 SGHTA and CDR2 FQGNSA. CDR3 in amino acids: CASSIPRQGGGYTF. CDR3 coding DNA: TGTGCCAGCAGCATCCCGAGACAGGGGGGTGGCTACACCTTC.

This clonotype was detected a few times. The chain recombines TRBV20-1 with TRBJ1-1; D is ambiguous. Germline CDR1 is DFQATT and CDR2 is SNEGSKA (reference sequence). The CDR3 consists of 13 residues. V lost 3 bases, J lost 0 bases, and 8 bases lay in between. The CDR3 nucleotides read TGCAGTGCTAGTTCTACAGTGAACACTGAAGCTTTCTTT. Its protein is CSASSTVNTEAFF.

The chain recombines TRBV5-1 with TRBJ2-5, with a tentative D call TRBD2 (6 bases). CDR3 length: 17 residues. Deletions cut 0 bases from V and 0 bases from J, with 15 bases between. CDR1 and CDR2 from the germline V gene are SGHRS and YFSETQ. The CDR3 loop reads CASSLAGTSMYQETQYF. Written as DNA, the CDR3 is TGCGCCAGCAGCTTGGCCGGGACTTCGATGTACCAAGAGACCCAGTACTTC. The entire variable domain, with the rest obtained from reference TRBV5-1 and TRBJ2-5, is as follows: KAGVTQTPRYLIKTRGQQVTLSCSPISGHRSVSWYQQTPGQGLQFLFEYFSETQRNKGNFPGRFSGRQFSNSRSEMNVSTLELGDSALYLCASSLAGTSMYQETQYFGPGTRLLVL.

This clonotype was observed a few times. The chain employs TRBV28 and TRBJ1-5; D ambiguous. Trimming cost V 5 bases and J 8 bases, with 13 bases left between them. CDR1 MDHEN and CDR2 SYDVKM come from the germline V gene. CDR3 size: 13 residues. The CDR3 DNA reads TGTGCCAGCAGTCCCCAATCGTCGGAGCCCCAGCATTTT. Translated, it gives CASSPQSSEPQHF.

This clonotype was counted only a few times. The chain links TRBV20-1 to TRBJ1-5; D may be TRBD1 (6 bases). Germline CDR1 DFQATT, CDR2 SNEGSKA (reference sequence). CDR3 length: 15 residues. Between the trimmed V and J ends, which lost 4 bases and 0 bases, there was a span of 13 bases. CDR3 coding DNA: TGCAGTGCTACGACAGGCCACTATAGCAATCAGCCCCAGCATTTT. Its translation: CSATTGHYSNQPQHF.

The rearrangement joins TRBV6-6 to TRBJ1-1, with unresolved D. Germline CDR1 is MNHNY and CDR2 is SVGAGI (reference sequence). CDR3 length equals 16 residues. Trimming stripped 6 bases from V and 0 bases from J, with 17 bases between. CDR3 amino acids: CASSRERLELNTEAFF. In nucleotides, the CDR3 is TGTGCCAGCAGCCGGGAACGATTGGAACTGAACACTGAAGCTTTCTTT.